The subject of this entry is one TCR beta chain. These data belong to a study of control samples from healthy donors and cancer patients. Here immunoSEQ multiplex PCR was the method, and the copy in TCRdb shows in-frame clones only, minus some. The sample holds roughly 100,000 clones, approximately 90% seen once. The CDR3 spans 14 residues. Germline CDR1 reads SGHRS; CDR2 reads YFSETQ. V trimming: 5 bases; J trimming: 5 bases; junction bases outside the gene matches: 1. V is TRBV5-1 and J is TRBJ2-3, with 14 positions matching TRBD2. Source material: PBMCs. The receptor comes from a man between 60 and 75 years old with lung cancer. The CDR3 DNA is TGCGCCAGCAGGGGACTAGCGGGGGAAGATACGCAGTATTTT. Protein product: CASRGLAGEDTQYF.